Below are 13 T cell receptor beta chains sequenced from a single sample in a study of post-analysis software for immune sequencing data. Findings of the study overall: Patients used four to six TRBV segments, including TRBV5-6, TRBV5-1 and TRBV20-1, more often than controls.

The authors incorporated unique molecular identifiers into the TCR beta cDNA libraries. TCRdb redid the calling of the PCR reads with MiXCR, one entry per CDR3 protein. The table records 170,000 or so distinct CDR3 sequences, 30% of them present only once. Their target antigens are unknown. The sequenced sample consisted of blood. The receptors derive from a girl between 10 and 17 years old with multiple sclerosis.

The rearrangement joins TRBV3-1 to TRBJ1-6; D gene ambiguous. The CDR3 covers 14 residues. Trimming took off 3 bases at V and 4 bases at J, with 7 bases between the two ends. Germline-derived CDR1 and CDR2 are LGHDT and YNNKEL (reference sequence). The CDR3 bases are TGTGCCAGCAGCCACGAAGTGTATAATTCACCCCTCCACTTT. Protein product: CASSHEVYNSPLHF.

Of note for this clonotype: A read error may explain this, as a much larger clone is one base away. V is TRBV14 and J is TRBJ2-1, with 13 bases identical to TRBD2. V dropped 7 bases and J dropped 8; count of bases not matched to a gene: 11. Germline assignment: CDR1 SGHDN and CDR2 FVKESK. The CDR3 covers 16 residues. This CDR3 is CASNQDTSGRADEQFF. CDR3 bases: TGTGCCAGCAACCAGGATACTAGCGGGAGGGCGGATGAGCAGTTCTTC.

The genes are TRBV29-1 and TRBJ2-1, with D perhaps TRBD1 (5 bases). Germline assignment: CDR1 SQVTM and CDR2 ANQGSEA. V shed 1 base and J shed 5 bases, with 12 bases lying between them. The CDR3 is 14 residues long. The CDR3 sequence is CSVEGESGHNEQFF. The CDR3 region has the DNA TGCAGCGTTGAAGGGGAATCAGGGCACAATGAGCAGTTCTTC.

This clonotype showed up many times. The V gene is TRBV5-1, the J gene TRBJ1-5; D not certain. V lost 0 bases to trimming and J lost 1 base, with 2 bases between them. In germline, CDR1 is SGHRS, CDR2 YFSETQ. The CDR3 consists of 13 residues. DNA for the CDR3: TGCGCCAGCAGCTTGGCCAGCAATCAGCCCCAGCATTTT. This gives the protein CASSLASNQPQHF.

The rearrangement uses TRBV15 and TRBJ2-5; D possibly corresponds to TRBD2 (5 bases). TRBJ2-7 explains the end of the DNA better; the J call may be wrong. The germline gives CDR1 LNHNV, CDR2 YYDKDF (reference sequence). The CDR3 covers 17 residues. DNA of the CDR3: TGTGCCACCAGCAGAGATGATGCTAGCTGGGAGACCTACGAGCAGTACTTC. Encoded protein: CATSRDDASWETYEQYF.

This sequence joins TRBV10-2 and TRBJ2-2; D gene ambiguous. Germline V lookup: CDR1 WSHSY, CDR2 SAAADI. The CDR3 consists of 13 residues. Trimming took off 7 bases at V and 0 bases at J, with 6 bases between the two ends. CDR3 in amino acids: CASMAPNTGELFF. CDR3 DNA: TGCGCCAGCATGGCCCCGAACACCGGGGAGCTGTTTTTT.

The chain has TRBV6-1 and TRBJ1-5; D might be TRBD1 (5 bases). Germline assignment: CDR1 MNHNS and CDR2 SASEGT. This CDR3 has 15 amino acids. Trimming stripped 6 bases from V and 6 bases from J, with 18 bases between. CDR3 in DNA: TGTGCCAGCAGGGAGACGGGGGTATGGACTCAGCCCCAGCATTTT. Encoded protein: CASRETGVWTQPQHF.

This chain uses TRBV4-1 with TRBJ1-2; TRBD1 is a possible D gene (6 bases). This CDR3 has 16 residues. Trimming cost V 6 bases and J 2 bases, with 19 bases left between them. The germline V gene has CDR1 MGHRA and CDR2 YSYEKL. CDR3 amino acids: CASRPIRDTKNYGYTF. The CDR3, as DNA: TGCGCCAGCAGACCTATCCGGGACACGAAAAACTATGGCTACACCTTC.

The gene calls are TRBV12-3 or TRBV12-4 and TRBJ2-7; 8 bases map to TRBD1. This CDR3 is 13 amino acids long. V shed 7 bases and J 5 bases; nucleotides not matched to a gene: 7. The CDR3: CASTQGADHEQYF. The CDR3 DNA sequence: TGTGCCAGCACCCAGGGGGCAGACCACGAGCAGTACTTC.

This clonotype was observed at least ten times. This rearrangement joins TRBV5-1 to TRBJ2-1; D not certain. The CDR3 spans 13 residues. Germline CDR1 reads SGHRS; CDR2 reads YFSETQ. The germline V and J ends were trimmed by 0 bases and 9 bases, with 10 bases remaining between them. This CDR3 is CASSLARVVEQFF. The DNA of the CDR3 is TGCGCCAGCAGCTTGGCCAGAGTCGTTGAGCAGTTCTTC.

This clonotype was seen a few times. This chain links TRBV12-3 or TRBV12-4 with TRBJ2-2; D is ambiguous. V was cut by 3 bases and J by 5 bases, with 10 bases left in between. The CDR3 has 14 residues. The CDR3 sequence is CASSFVIETGELFF. The CDR3 coding sequence is TGTGCCAGCAGTTTCGTAATTGAGACCGGGGAGCTGTTTTTT.

This clonotype was detected ten times or more. The chain joins TRBV6-5 to TRBJ1-2; 7 bases are shared with TRBD1. The V gene end was trimmed by 5 bases and the J gene end by 7 bases; junction bases not matched to a gene: 7. This CDR3 comprises 13 residues. Per the germline V gene, CDR1 is MNHEY and CDR2 is SVGAGI. The CDR3 loop reads CASSQTGTRGYTF. CDR3 coding DNA: TGTGCCAGCAGTCAGACAGGGACTCGTGGCTACACCTTC.

This clonotype was detected many times. The V and J genes are TRBV3-1 and TRBJ1-2; D gene uncertain. The V gene's germline CDR1 is LGHDT and CDR2 YNNKEL (reference sequence). CDR3 length: 14 amino acids. Trimming pared 3 bases from V and 7 bases from J, leaving 15 bases between. CDR3 sequence: CASSHPTVPSGYTF. CDR3 nucleotides: TGTGCCAGCAGCCATCCAACTGTCCCCAGTGGCTACACCTTC.